Below are 17 T cell receptor beta chains sequenced from a single sample in a study of cytomegalovirus exposure and HLA in healthy donors. PCR was performed using 60 Vbeta and 13 Jbeta primers. Only in-frame clones appear in the TCRdb table, and some are missing; sequencing was by immunoSEQ multiplex PCR. The profile shows 170,000 or so clones, around 82% of them singletons. The sample taken for sequencing was PBMCs. The receptors were gathered from a man aged 55 to 69 in good health and CMV-seronegative.

The gene calls are TRBV19 and TRBJ1-5, with a possible D match to TRBD1 (6 bases). V lost 3 bases and J 0 bases, leaving 15 bases between the germline ends. The CDR3 contains 17 residues. Per the germline V gene, CDR1 is LNHDA and CDR2 is SQIVND (reference sequence). This CDR3 is CASSIRGFEYSNQPQHF. DNA of the CDR3: TGTGCCAGTAGTATCAGGGGCTTCGAATATAGCAATCAGCCCCAGCATTTT. The full variable domain, with the rest looked up from reference TRBV19 and TRBJ1-5, is DGGITQSPKYLFRKEGQNVTLSCEQNLNHDAMYWYRQDPGQGLRLIYYSQIVNDFQKGDIAEGYSVSREKKESFPLTVTSAQKNPTAFYLCASSIRGFEYSNQPQHFGDGTRLSIL.

This clone was seen more than once but under ten times. V is TRBV5-8 and J is TRBJ1-5, with D perhaps matching TRBD1 (5 bases). Germline values: CDR1 SGHTS, CDR2 YDEGEE. The CDR3 loop spans 14 amino acids. The V end lost 1 base, the J end lost 6 bases, and 11 bases lay between the germline ends. CDR3 sequence reads: CASSLLQGSQPQHF. For the CDR3, the DNA is TGTGCCAGCAGCTTGCTGCAGGGCAGTCAGCCCCAGCATTTT.

The J gene is TRBJ2-7, the V gene TRBV9, with 7 nucleotides matching TRBD1. The CDR3 contains 15 residues. Germline V gene data show CDR1 as SGDLS and CDR2 as YYNGEE. V gave up 4 bases and J gave up 2 bases; unmatched junction bases: 9. The DNA of the CDR3 is TGTGCCAGCAGCATAGGACAGGCTCTTACCTACGAGCAGTACTTC. Translating gives CASSIGQALTYEQYF.

V is TRBV5-5 and J is TRBJ1-2, with D maybe TRBD1 (5 bases). The V end was cut by 4 bases, the J end by 4 bases, with 14 bases between. The CDR3 length is 14 residues. Germline lookup yields CDR1 SGHKS and CDR2 YYEKEE (reference sequence). The CDR3 region is CASSPQQGLYGYTF. The CDR3 nucleotides read TGTGCCAGCAGCCCGCAGCAGGGACTCTATGGCTACACCTTC.

The V gene is TRBV10-1, the J gene TRBJ2-3, with D hard to call. The CDR3 is made up of 13 amino acids. Trimming left V 3 bases short and J 0 bases short, with 4 bases between. Germline V gene lookup returns CDR1 WNHNN and CDR2 SYGVQD (reference sequence). The CDR3 is CASSDPSTDTQYF. CDR3 nucleotides: TGCGCCAGCAGTGACCCGAGCACAGATACGCAGTATTTT.

The gene calls are TRBV5-1 and TRBJ1-4; a weak D match, TRBD1 (5 bases). Germline V CDR1 and CDR2: SGHRS, YFSETQ. The CDR3 extends over 15 amino acids. The ends were cut back, 5 bases at V and 8 bases at J, with 19 bases in the middle. The CDR3 is CASSREGLSREKLFF. The CDR3 DNA sequence: TGCGCCAGCAGTCGGGAGGGGTTAAGTAGGGAAAAACTGTTTTTT.

The chain couples TRBV2 to TRBJ2-1; 9 nucleotides align to TRBD2. V lost 2 bases and J lost 6; bases outside the gene matches: 5. CDR1 and CDR2 (germline): SNHLY, FYNNEI. This CDR3 contains 15 residues. CDR3 in DNA: TGTGCCAGCAGTGAATCCGGACTAGCGATCAATGAGCAGTTCTTC. Translating it yields CASSESGLAINEQFF.

The chain has TRBV5-1 and TRBJ1-4, with D possibly matching TRBD1 (5 bases). The CDR3 is 16 amino acids. Germline lookup yields CDR1 SGHRS and CDR2 YFSETQ. The V end lost 4 bases, the J end lost 3 bases, and 16 bases lay between the germline ends. Written as DNA, the CDR3 is TGCGCCAGCAGCCCGTATACAGGTGTTGCTAATGAAAAACTGTTTTTT. Amino acids: CASSPYTGVANEKLFF.

This clone was picked up one time. The CDR3 here is CAGRRRTGELFF. The CDR3 DNA reads as TGTGCCGGTCGGAGACGCACCGGGGAGCTGTTTTTT. This chain links TRBV19 with TRBJ2-2, with D unclear. The length of the CDR3 is 12 residues. Germline V gene lookup returns CDR1 LNHDA and CDR2 SQIVND (reference sequence). Trimming pared 11 bases from V and 4 bases from J, leaving 11 bases between.

The J gene is TRBJ2-4, the V gene TRBV7-9; tentative D call: TRBD1 (6 bases). The CDR3 length is 17 residues. Looked up from germline, CDR1 is SEHNR and CDR2 is FQNEAQ (reference sequence). V lost 5 bases and J lost 0, with 17 bases in between. The CDR3 is CASSHQSTGIAKNIQYF. The CDR3 region has the DNA TGTGCCAGCAGCCACCAATCGACAGGAATAGCCAAAAACATTCAGTACTTC.

A word on this clone: Other DNA sequences of this sample code for an identical CDR3. This chain uses TRBV5-1 with TRBJ2-7; D is unclear. This CDR3 comprises 12 residues. Germline assignment: CDR1 SGHRS and CDR2 YFSETQ. The V end lost 4 bases, the J end lost 4 bases, and 9 bases lay between the germline ends. DNA for the CDR3: TGCGCCAGCAGCCCGGGTGGTTACGAGCAGTACTTC. This sequence encodes CASSPGGYEQYF.

This clone was counted only a few times. The V and J genes are TRBV5-6 and TRBJ2-5, with D unclear. The CDR3 has 13 amino acids. Trimming shortened V by 4 bases and J by 7 bases, and 14 bases separated the two germline ends. Germline values: CDR1 SGHDT, CDR2 YYEEEE. In DNA form, the CDR3 reads TGTGCCAGCAGCACGACGGCGGCGCGGACCCAGTACTTC. Translated, it gives CASSTTAARTQYF.

The gene calls are TRBV6-5 and TRBJ1-2; 10 bases are a match to TRBD1. The germline CDR1 and CDR2 sequences are MNHEY and SVGAGI. This CDR3 has 15 residues. Losses at the gene ends were 2 bases for V and 4 bases for J; bases not matched to a gene: 4. The CDR3 nucleotides are TGTGCCAGCAGTTACCGACAGGGGGCCAGCTATGGCTACACCTTC. This codes for CASSYRQGASYGYTF.

The chain has TRBV7-3 and TRBJ1-2; D perhaps matches TRBD1 (5 bases). The CDR3 totals 15 residues. V was pared by 2 bases and J by 4 bases, with 14 bases between. The germline gives CDR1 SGHTA, CDR2 FQGTGA. This chain's CDR3 is CASSLFGGGGYGYTF. CDR3 sequence (DNA): TGTGCCAGCAGCTTATTTGGGGGAGGAGGCTATGGCTACACCTTC.

This clone turned up a few times. The genes are TRBV2 and TRBJ2-1, with a tentative D call TRBD1 (5 bases). Per germline, CDR1 SNHLY and CDR2 FYNNEI. The V and J ends lost 2 bases and 5 bases respectively, with 16 bases between them. CDR3 length: 16 amino acids. Written as DNA, the CDR3 is TGTGCCAGCAGTGAAAATTGGTCAGGGAAGGACAATGAGCAGTTCTTC. This translates into CASSENWSGKDNEQFF.

The rearrangement links TRBV6-5 to TRBJ2-2, with TRBD1 matching over 9 bases. CDR1 and CDR2 (germline): MNHEY, SVGAGI. The CDR3 sequence is 15 residues long. V shed 6 bases, J shed 5 bases, and the junction held 7 bases outside the gene matches. CDR3 sequence (DNA): TGTGCCAGCAGACAACAGGGGGCCCTGACCGGGGAGCTGTTTTTT. Amino acids: CASRQQGALTGELFF.

This chain uses TRBV5-1 with TRBJ1-4; D possibly corresponds to TRBD1 (6 bases). CDR1 and CDR2 (germline): SGHRS, YFSETQ. The length of the CDR3 is 15 residues. V was trimmed by 0 bases and J by 8 bases, leaving 14 bases between them. DNA for the CDR3: TGCGCCAGCAGCTTGGATGGGGGCGGCGAAGAAAAACTGTTTTTT. Encoded protein: CASSLDGGGEEKLFF.